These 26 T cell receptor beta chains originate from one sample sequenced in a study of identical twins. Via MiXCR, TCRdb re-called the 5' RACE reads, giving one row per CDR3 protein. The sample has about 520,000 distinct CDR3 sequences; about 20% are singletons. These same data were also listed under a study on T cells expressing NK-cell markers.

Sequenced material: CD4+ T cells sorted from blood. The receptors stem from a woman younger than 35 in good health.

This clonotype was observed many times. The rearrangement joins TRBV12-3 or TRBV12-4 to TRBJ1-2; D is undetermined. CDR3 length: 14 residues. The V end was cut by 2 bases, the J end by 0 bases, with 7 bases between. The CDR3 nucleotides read TGTGCCAGCAGTTTACGACCTTCTAACTATGGCTACACCTTC. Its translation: CASSLRPSNYGYTF.

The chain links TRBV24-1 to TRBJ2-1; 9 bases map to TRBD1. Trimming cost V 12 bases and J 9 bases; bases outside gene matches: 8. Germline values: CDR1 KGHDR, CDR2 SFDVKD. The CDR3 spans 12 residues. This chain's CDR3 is CAAGQGIGEQFF. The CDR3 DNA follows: TGTGCCGCCGGACAGGGGATCGGTGAGCAGTTCTTC.

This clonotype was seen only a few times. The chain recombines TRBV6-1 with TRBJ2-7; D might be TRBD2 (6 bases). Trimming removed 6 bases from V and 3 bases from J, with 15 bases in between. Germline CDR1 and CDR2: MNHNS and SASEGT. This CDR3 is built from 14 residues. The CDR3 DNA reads TGTGCCAGCAGCCCCCCGGGACTCCACTACGAGCAGTACTTC. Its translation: CASSPPGLHYEQYF.

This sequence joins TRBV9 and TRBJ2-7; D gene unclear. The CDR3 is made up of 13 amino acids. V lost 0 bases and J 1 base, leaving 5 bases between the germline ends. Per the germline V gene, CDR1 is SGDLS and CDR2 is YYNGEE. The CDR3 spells CASSVGVSYEQYF. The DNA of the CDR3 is TGTGCCAGCAGCGTAGGGGTATCCTACGAGCAGTACTTC.

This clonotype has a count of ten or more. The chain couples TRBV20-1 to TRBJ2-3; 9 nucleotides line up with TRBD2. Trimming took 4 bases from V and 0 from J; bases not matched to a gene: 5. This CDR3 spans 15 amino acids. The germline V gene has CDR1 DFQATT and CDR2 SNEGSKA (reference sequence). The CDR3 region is CSATLAGISTDTQYF. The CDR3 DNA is TGCAGTGCTACCCTAGCGGGGATTAGCACAGATACGCAGTATTTT.

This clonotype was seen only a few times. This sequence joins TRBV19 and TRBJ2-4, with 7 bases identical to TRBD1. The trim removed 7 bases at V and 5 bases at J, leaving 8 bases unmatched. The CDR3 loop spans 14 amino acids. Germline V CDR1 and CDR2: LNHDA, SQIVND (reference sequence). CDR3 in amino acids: CASTETGYENIQYF. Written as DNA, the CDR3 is TGTGCCAGTACGGAGACAGGGTACGAAAACATTCAGTACTTC.

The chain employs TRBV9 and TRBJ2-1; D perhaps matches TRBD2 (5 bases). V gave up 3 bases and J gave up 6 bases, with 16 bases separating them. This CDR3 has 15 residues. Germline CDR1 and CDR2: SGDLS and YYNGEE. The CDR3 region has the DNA TGTGCCAGCAGCGCCACACCCCGAACTAGCAATGAGCAGTTCTTC. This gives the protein CASSATPRTSNEQFF.

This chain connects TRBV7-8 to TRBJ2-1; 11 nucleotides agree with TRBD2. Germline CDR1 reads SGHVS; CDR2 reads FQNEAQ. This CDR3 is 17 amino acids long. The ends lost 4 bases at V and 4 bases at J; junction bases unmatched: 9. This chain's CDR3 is CASSWARLAGIYNEQFF. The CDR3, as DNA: TGTGCCAGCAGCTGGGCTCGACTAGCGGGGATATACAATGAGCAGTTCTTC.

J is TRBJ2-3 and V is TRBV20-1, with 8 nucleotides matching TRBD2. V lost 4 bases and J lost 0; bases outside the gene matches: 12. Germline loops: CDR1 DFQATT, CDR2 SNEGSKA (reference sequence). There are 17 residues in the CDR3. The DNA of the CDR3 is TGCAGTGCTATACACCCCGGGACTAGACGTAGCACAGATACGCAGTATTTT. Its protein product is CSAIHPGTRRSTDTQYF.

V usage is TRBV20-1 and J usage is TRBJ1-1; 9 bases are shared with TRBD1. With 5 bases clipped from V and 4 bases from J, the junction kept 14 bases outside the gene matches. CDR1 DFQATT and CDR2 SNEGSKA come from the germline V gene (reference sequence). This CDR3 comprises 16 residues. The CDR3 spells CSAAQIRDRVTTEAFF. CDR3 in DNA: TGCAGTGCTGCTCAAATTAGGGACAGGGTTACCACTGAAGCTTTCTTT.

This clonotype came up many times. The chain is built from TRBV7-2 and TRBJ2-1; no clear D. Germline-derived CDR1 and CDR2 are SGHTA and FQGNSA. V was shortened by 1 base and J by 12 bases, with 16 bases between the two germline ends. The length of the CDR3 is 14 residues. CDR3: CASSLGGSGTLQFF. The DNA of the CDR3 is TGTGCCAGCAGCTTAGGTGGGTCCGGCACTCTGCAGTTCTTC.

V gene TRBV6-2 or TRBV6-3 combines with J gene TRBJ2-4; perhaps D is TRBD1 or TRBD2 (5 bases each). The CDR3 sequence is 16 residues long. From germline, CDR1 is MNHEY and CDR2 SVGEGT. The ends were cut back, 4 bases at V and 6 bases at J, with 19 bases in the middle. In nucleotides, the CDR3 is TGTGCCAGCAGTTTCCGGGGACGAGGGGCTTTAAACATTCAGTACTTC. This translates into CASSFRGRGALNIQYF.

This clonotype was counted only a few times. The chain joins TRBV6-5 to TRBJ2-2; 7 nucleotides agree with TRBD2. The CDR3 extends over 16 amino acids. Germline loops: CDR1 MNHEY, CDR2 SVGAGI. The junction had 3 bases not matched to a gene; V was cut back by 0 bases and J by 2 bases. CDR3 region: CASSYSETSNTGELFF. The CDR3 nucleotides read TGTGCCAGCAGTTACTCGGAGACTAGCAACACCGGGGAGCTGTTTTTT.

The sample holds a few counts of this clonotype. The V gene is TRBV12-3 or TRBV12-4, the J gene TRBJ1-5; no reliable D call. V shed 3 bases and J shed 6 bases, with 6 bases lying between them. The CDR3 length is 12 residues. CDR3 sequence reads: CASSFFRQPQHF. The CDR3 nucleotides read TGTGCCAGCAGTTTTTTTCGTCAGCCCCAGCATTTT.

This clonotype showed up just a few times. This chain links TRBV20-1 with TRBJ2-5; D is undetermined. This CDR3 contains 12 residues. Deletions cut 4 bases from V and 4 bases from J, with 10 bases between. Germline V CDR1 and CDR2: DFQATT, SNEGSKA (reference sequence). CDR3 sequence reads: CSANPVGETQYF. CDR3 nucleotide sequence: TGCAGTGCTAACCCCGTCGGAGAGACCCAGTACTTC.

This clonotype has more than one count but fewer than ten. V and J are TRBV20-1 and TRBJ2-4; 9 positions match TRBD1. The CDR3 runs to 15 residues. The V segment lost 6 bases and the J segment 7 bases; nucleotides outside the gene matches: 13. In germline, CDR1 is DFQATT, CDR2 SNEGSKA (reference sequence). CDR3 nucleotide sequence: TGCAGTGCACAGAGATACAGGGGGCTAGGGAACATTCAGTACTTC. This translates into CSAQRYRGLGNIQYF.

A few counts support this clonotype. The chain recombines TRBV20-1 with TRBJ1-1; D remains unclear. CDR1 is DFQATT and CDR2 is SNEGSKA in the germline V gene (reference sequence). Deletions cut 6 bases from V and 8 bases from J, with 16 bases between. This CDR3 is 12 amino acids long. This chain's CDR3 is CSAGQSGFEAFF. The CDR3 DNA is TGCAGTGCCGGCCAGAGTGGGTTCGAAGCTTTCTTT.

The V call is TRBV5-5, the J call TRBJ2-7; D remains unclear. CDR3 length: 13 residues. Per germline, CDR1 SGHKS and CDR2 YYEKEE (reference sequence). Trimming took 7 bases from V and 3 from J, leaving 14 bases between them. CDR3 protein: CASDLGTVYEQYF. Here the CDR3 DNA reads TGTGCCAGCGACTTAGGTACAGTCTACGAGCAGTACTTC.

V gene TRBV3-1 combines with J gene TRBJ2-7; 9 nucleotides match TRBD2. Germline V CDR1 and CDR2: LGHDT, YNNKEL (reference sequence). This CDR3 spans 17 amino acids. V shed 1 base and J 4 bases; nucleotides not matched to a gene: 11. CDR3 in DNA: TGTGCCAGCAGCCAAGGCATACGCGGGAGGGCCTTATACGAGCAGTACTTC. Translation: CASSQGIRGRALYEQYF.

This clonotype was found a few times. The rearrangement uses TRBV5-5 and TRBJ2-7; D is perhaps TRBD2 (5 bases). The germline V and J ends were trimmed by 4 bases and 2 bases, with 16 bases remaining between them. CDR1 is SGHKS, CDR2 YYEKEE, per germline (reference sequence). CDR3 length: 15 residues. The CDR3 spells CASSPPGSRAYEQYF. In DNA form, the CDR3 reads TGTGCCAGCAGCCCCCCGGGGAGTCGGGCCTACGAGCAGTACTTC. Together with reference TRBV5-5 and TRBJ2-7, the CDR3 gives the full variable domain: DAGVTQSPTHLIKTRGQQVTLRCSPISGHKSVSWYQQVLGQGPQFIFQYYEKEERGRGNFPDRFSARQFPNYSSELNVNALLLGDSALYLCASSPPGSRAYEQYFGPGTRLTVT.

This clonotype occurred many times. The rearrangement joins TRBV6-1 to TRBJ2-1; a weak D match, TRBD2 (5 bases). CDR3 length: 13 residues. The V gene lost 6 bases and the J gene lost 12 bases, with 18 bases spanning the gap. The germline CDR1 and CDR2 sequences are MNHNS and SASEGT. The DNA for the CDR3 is TGTGCCAGCAGACCGACCGGGAACCAAGTGCAGTTCTTC. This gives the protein CASRPTGNQVQFF.

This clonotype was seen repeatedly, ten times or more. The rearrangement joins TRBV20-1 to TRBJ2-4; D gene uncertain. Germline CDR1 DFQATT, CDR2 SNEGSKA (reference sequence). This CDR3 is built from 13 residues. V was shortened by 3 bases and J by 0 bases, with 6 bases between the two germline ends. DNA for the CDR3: TGCAGTGCTAGGGGTCTAGCCAAAAACATTCAGTACTTC. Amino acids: CSARGLAKNIQYF.

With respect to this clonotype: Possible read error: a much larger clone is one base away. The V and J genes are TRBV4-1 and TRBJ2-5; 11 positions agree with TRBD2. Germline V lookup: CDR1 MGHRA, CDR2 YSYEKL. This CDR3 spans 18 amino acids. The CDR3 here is CASSQGISGGGLQETQHF. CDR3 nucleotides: TGCGCCAGCAGCCAAGGGATTAGCGGGGGGGGACTCCAAGAGACCCAGCACTTC.

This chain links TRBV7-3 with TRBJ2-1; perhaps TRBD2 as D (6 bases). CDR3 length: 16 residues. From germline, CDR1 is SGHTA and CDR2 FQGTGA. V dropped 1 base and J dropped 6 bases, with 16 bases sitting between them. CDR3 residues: CASSLSGGVGFNEQFF. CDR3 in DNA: TGTGCCAGCAGCTTAAGTGGCGGGGTCGGATTCAATGAGCAGTTCTTC.

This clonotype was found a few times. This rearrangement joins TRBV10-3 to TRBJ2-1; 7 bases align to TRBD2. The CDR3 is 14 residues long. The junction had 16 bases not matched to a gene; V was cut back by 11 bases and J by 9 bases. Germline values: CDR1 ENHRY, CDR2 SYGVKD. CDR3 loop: CAHWNGPGGSEQFF. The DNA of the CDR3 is TGTGCCCATTGGAACGGTCCGGGAGGCTCTGAGCAGTTCTTC.

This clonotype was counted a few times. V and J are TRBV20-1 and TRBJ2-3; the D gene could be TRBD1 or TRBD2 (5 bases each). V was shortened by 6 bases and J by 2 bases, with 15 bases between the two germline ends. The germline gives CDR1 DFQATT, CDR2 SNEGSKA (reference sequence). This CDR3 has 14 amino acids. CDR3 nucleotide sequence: TGCAGTGCCACCGGGACGGAGATCACAGATACGCAGTATTTT. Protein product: CSATGTEITDTQYF.